The 7 T cell receptor beta chains below were found in one sample sequenced in a study of regulatory T cells in long-lasting Graves disease. Construction of the TCR beta libraries employed iRepertoire HTBI primers in conjunction with Arm-PCR of CDR3 regions. Each CDR3 protein is one row after TCRdb ran MiXCR on the multiplex PCR reads. This table holds over 450,000 distinct CDR3 sequences, 9.5% to 15% found once. As for time point: newly diagnosed GD, antithyroid drugs for less than 3 months. There was RNA extracted from PBMCs, and the TCR library was made from it. This sample also belongs to another study, concerning T cells in Graves' hyperthyroidism and ophthalmopathy.

Sequenced material: peripheral blood mononuclear cells (PBMCs), taken at new diagnosis, from a patient treated with antithyroid drugs. These TCRs come from a young woman with Graves disease.

This clonotype was observed many times. This chain joins TRBV25-1 and TRBJ2-3; D may be TRBD2 (6 bases). CDR3 length: 14 amino acids. In germline, CDR1 is MGHDK, CDR2 SYGVNS. The V gene lost 1 base and the J gene lost 4 bases, with 9 bases spanning the gap. CDR3 DNA sequence: TGTGCCAGCAGTGAATGGAGGGGCCCAGATACGCAGTATTTT. Translating gives CASSEWRGPDTQYF.

This clonotype was counted ten times or more. The CDR3 coding sequence is TGTGCCAGCAGTTTGTCGGGGGTCGTAGATACGCAGTATTTT. It translates to CASSLSGVVDTQYF. The J gene is TRBJ2-3, the V gene TRBV12-3 or TRBV12-4, with D possibly matching TRBD2 (6 bases). The length of the CDR3 is 14 residues. The ends were cut back, 3 bases at V and 5 bases at J, with 12 bases in the middle.

The CDR3 protein is CASSIQGDELQYNEQFF. The CDR3 region has the DNA TGTGCCAGTAGTATCCAAGGCGATGAGCTCCAGTACAATGAGCAGTTCTTC. The chain recombines TRBV19 with TRBJ2-1; D gene ambiguous. The germline gives CDR1 LNHDA, CDR2 SQIVND (reference sequence). The V end lost 3 bases, the J end lost 4 bases, and 19 bases lay between the germline ends. The CDR3 is made up of 17 amino acids.

This clonotype has a handful of counts. In this CDR3 the conserved last residue, phenylalanine or tryptophan, is missing, so a read error is likely. This chain links TRBV4-1 with TRBJ1-6, with 7 positions matching TRBD1. The ends lost 0 bases at V and 8 bases at J; junction bases unmatched: 4. The germline V gene has CDR1 MGHRA and CDR2 YSYEKL. This CDR3 has 15 residues. The CDR3 region has the DNA TGCGCCAGCAGCCAAGACAGGGGGGAAGATTCACCCCTCCACCTT. Amino acids: CASSQDRGEDSPLHL.

This clonotype appeared many times. This rearrangement joins TRBV7-9 to TRBJ2-5; 7 bases align to TRBD2. Germline V gene lookup returns CDR1 SEHNR and CDR2 FQNEAQ (reference sequence). V gave up 0 bases and J gave up 4 bases; unmatched junction bases: 11. The CDR3 length is 17 residues. CDR3 in DNA: TGTGCCAGCAGCTTAGCCGCGAATCTGGGCGGGGGAGAGACCCAGTACTTC. The encoded protein is CASSLAANLGGGETQYF.

This clonotype was seen ten or more times. The rearrangement joins TRBV9 to TRBJ2-3, with no clear D. CDR3 size: 14 residues. Trimming took off 1 base at V and 2 bases at J, with 8 bases between the two ends. CDR1 is SGDLS, CDR2 YYNGEE, per germline. CDR3 sequence: CASSVSTPTDTQYF. The DNA of the CDR3 is TGTGCCAGCAGCGTAAGCACCCCCACAGATACGCAGTATTTT.

This clonotype was seen ten or more times. The gene calls are TRBV7-8 and TRBJ2-7; D not certain. V was clipped by 4 bases and J by 6 bases, with 13 bases between them. Germline CDR1 SGHVS, CDR2 FQNEAQ. The CDR3 is made up of 13 amino acids. Here the CDR3 reads CASSSQIDREQYF. For the CDR3, the DNA is TGTGCCAGCAGCTCCCAGATCGACCGCGAGCAGTACTTC.